This T cell receptor beta chain is from a study of T cell responses to AZD1222 COVID-19 vaccine. Here immunoSEQ multiplex PCR was the method, and the copy in TCRdb shows in-frame clones only, minus some. The profile covers about 81,000 clones, with approximately 90% appearing a single time and 5.4% taken by the ten largest. The CDR3 consists of 13 residues. Trimming removed 6 bases from V and 3 bases from J, with 10 bases in between. Per germline, CDR1 SNHLY and CDR2 FYNNEI. This sequence was found in an adult who received the AZD1222 COVID-19 vaccine. The chain uses TRBV2 and TRBJ2-3, with no clear D. The sample here was peripheral blood, taken 28 days after the second AZD1222 dose. The CDR3 here is CASRSTHTDTQYF. The CDR3 region has the DNA TGTGCCAGCAGGTCGACTCATACAGATACGCAGTATTTT.